The clone carrying this TCR beta chain was counted only a few times. This specimen comes from a study of patients and donors after allogeneic stem cell transplantation. Each CDR3 protein is one row after TCRdb ran MiXCR on the RT-PCR reads. There are under 200,000 distinct CDR3 sequences in the sample; roughly 30% occur only once, and 3.2% lies in the top ten. The germline V gene has CDR1 MNHNY and CDR2 SVGAGI (reference sequence). This CDR3 comprises 14 residues. V was clipped by 6 bases and J by 4 bases, with 15 bases between them. The origin of this receptor is a human donor who was either an allogeneic HSCT recipient or a stem cell or donor lymphocyte infusion donor (not recorded which). It is not recorded whose cells these are; they may come from a transplant donor. The sample was blood, either unsorted or a sorted T cell fraction (not recorded which). The chain couples TRBV6-6 to TRBJ1-2; D gene ambiguous. The CDR3 region is CASRTTVQLYGYTF. The CDR3 DNA is TGTGCCAGCAGGACTACGGTACAGCTCTATGGCTACACCTTC.